This T cell receptor (beta chain) was obtained from a study of T cell repertoires and Cas9 in healthy adults. Study results and caveats: SpCas9-reactive regulatory T cells reportedly mitigated SpCas9-reactive effector T cells in vitro.

Libraries were prepared by immunoSEQ multiplex PCR; TCRdb keeps only in-frame clonotypes and omits some of them. The sample gives about 14,000 clones, roughly 89% of which show up once; approximately 1.5% is in the top ten. The CDR3 sequence is 14 residues long. Trimming took 5 bases from V and 0 from J, leaving 7 bases between them. Germline-derived CDR1 and CDR2 are SGHTA and FQGTGA. Notes on this clone: Its antigen remains unidentified.

The receptor's source is a human donor in good health. The sequencing sample was made of Tregs (CD4+, CD25+, CD127-, CD137-, CD154-) from PBMCs; culture status not recorded. This chain uses TRBV7-3 with TRBJ2-2, with D unresolved. CDR3 bases: TGTGCCAGCAGCCCGACACCGAACACCGGGGAGCTGTTTTTT. It translates to CASSPTPNTGELFF. The complete variable domain, with remaining parts taken from reference TRBV7-3 and TRBJ2-2, reads GAGVSQTPSNKVTEKGKYVELRCDPISGHTALYWYRQSLGQGPEFLIYFQGTGAADDSGLPNDRFFAVRPEGSVSTLKIQRTERGDSAVYLCASSPTPNTGELFFGEGSRLTVL.